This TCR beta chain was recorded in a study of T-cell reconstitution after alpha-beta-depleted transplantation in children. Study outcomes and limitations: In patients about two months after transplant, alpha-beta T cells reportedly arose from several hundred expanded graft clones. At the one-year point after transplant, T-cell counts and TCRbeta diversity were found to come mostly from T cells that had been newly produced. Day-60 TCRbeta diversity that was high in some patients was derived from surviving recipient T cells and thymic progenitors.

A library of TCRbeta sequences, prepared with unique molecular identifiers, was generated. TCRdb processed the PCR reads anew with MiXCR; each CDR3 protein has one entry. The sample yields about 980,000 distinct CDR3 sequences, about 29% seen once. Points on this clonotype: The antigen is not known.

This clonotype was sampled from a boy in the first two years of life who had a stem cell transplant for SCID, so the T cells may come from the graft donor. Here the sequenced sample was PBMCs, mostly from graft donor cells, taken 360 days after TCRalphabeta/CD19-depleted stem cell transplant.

The CDR3 nucleotides are TGTGCCAGCAGCCCCGGAAGATTGGTAGGGGAGGAGCCCCAGCATTTT. This gives the protein CASSPGRLVGEEPQHF. The genes are TRBV7-9 and TRBJ1-5; the D gene is possibly TRBD1 (5 bases). The germline V and J ends were trimmed by 5 bases and 8 bases, with 22 bases remaining between them. This CDR3 has 16 amino acids. Germline V gene sequence: CDR1 SEHNR, CDR2 FQNEAQ (reference sequence).